This entry features one TCR beta chain sequence. The sample originates from a study of T-cell reconstitution after alpha-beta-depleted transplantation in children. The germline V gene has CDR1 ENHRY and CDR2 SYGVKD. This CDR3 is 14 amino acids long. V lost 4 bases to trimming and J lost 0 bases, with 9 bases between them. TCRbeta library construction was performed incorporating unique molecular identifiers. Each CDR3 protein is one row after TCRdb ran MiXCR on the PCR reads. This table holds approximately 1,000,000 distinct CDR3 sequences, roughly 29% found once. This clonotype was obtained from a boy in the first two years of life who had a stem cell transplant for SCID, so the T cells may come from the graft donor. This specimen was PBMCs, mostly from graft donor cells, taken 360 days after TCRalphabeta/CD19-depleted stem cell transplant. The gene calls are TRBV10-3 and TRBJ1-1, with D perhaps matching TRBD1 (5 bases). The CDR3 nucleotides are TGTGCCATCAGTGTCGGGGGGGTGAACACTGAAGCTTTCTTT. Translating it yields CAISVGGVNTEAFF.